These T cell receptor beta chains were read from a single sample in a study of cytomegalovirus exposure and HLA in healthy donors. Profiling relied on immunoSEQ multiplex PCR, and the TCRdb table lists in-frame clones only, not all of them. This sample carries roughly 160,000 clones, around 85% of them seen once, and the ten largest clones take more than 3.5%. Sequencing was done on a sample of PBMCs. The receptors stem from a man between 40 and 49 years old in good health and CMV-seronegative. Both conserved end residues are part of each CDR3. D genes are given only for firm matches. Not all rows give a size; the values are once, few, many and, for expanded clones, a class.

V gene: TRBV25-1
J gene: TRBJ2-1
D gene: .
clone size: .
CDR3 DNA: TGTGCCAGCAGTGATCCAGGGGTTCCCTACAATGAGCAGTTCTTC
CDR3 protein: CASSDPGVPYNEQFF

V gene: TRBV5-6
J gene: TRBJ1-5
D gene: .
clone size: .
CDR3 DNA: TGTGCCAGCAGTACCTTCCTAGAGCACAATCAGCCCCAGCATTTT
CDR3 protein: CASSTFLEHNQPQHF

V gene: TRBV4-2
J gene: TRBJ1-5
D gene: .
clone size: few
CDR3 DNA: TGTGCCAGCAGCCCAGGACCGACGAGGGGGGGTCAGCCCCAGCATTTT
CDR3 protein: CASSPGPTRGGQPQHF

V gene: TRBV7-2
J gene: TRBJ2-7
D gene: TRBD2
clone size: .
CDR3 DNA: TGTGCCAGCAGCCTCCCGGGGGGGACTTCCTACGAGCAGTACTTC
CDR3 protein: CASSLPGGTSYEQYF

V gene: TRBV5-1
J gene: TRBJ2-3
D gene: TRBD1
clone size: .
CDR3 DNA: TGCGCCAGCAGCTCACCTCCACAGGGGGTGGGCACAGATACGCAGTATTTT
CDR3 protein: CASSSPPQGVGTDTQYF

V gene: TRBV7-2
J gene: TRBJ1-2
D gene: .
clone size: few
CDR3 DNA: TGTGCCAGCAGCTTAGGGCCAATCTATGGCTACACCTTC
CDR3 protein: CASSLGPIYGYTF

V gene: TRBV6-1
J gene: TRBJ1-2
D gene: .
clone size: few
CDR3 DNA: TGTGCCAGCAGCGCGGTTGGCTACACCTTC
CDR3 protein: CASSAVGYTF

V gene: TRBV5-1
J gene: TRBJ2-5
D gene: .
clone size: .
CDR3 DNA: TGCGCCAGCAGTACGGTGTACCAAGAGACCCAGTACTTC
CDR3 protein: CASSTVYQETQYF

V gene: TRBV5-1
J gene: TRBJ2-5
D gene: TRBD1
clone size: .
CDR3 DNA: TGCGCCAGCAGCTCTGACAGGGTTTGGGAGACCCAGTACTTC
CDR3 protein: CASSSDRVWETQYF

V gene: TRBV25-1
J gene: TRBJ1-2
D gene: .
clone size: .
CDR3 DNA: TGTGCCAGCAGTGAAAACCCCGGCTATGGCTACACCTTC
CDR3 protein: CASSENPGYGYTF

V gene: TRBV27
J gene: TRBJ1-5
D gene: TRBD1
clone size: .
CDR3 DNA: TGTGCCAGCAGTCCCCTCGGGACAGCTAGCAATCAGCCCCAGCATTTT
CDR3 protein: CASSPLGTASNQPQHF

V gene: TRBV2
J gene: TRBJ2-2
D gene: TRBD2
clone size: .
CDR3 DNA: TGTGCCAGCACCGCGGGGGGGCGGGGCGGGGAGCTGTTTTTT
CDR3 protein: CASTAGGRGGELFF

V gene: TRBV10-3
J gene: TRBJ1-3
D gene: TRBD1
clone size: .
CDR3 DNA: TGTGCCACGTCCACGAGGCAGGGGGCTGGAAACACCATATATTTT
CDR3 protein: CATSTRQGAGNTIYF

V gene: TRBV6-1
J gene: TRBJ2-3
D gene: .
clone size: .
CDR3 DNA: TGTGCCAGCAGCCAAACGGCGGCGGATACGCAGTATTTT
CDR3 protein: CASSQTAADTQYF

V gene: TRBV7-3
J gene: TRBJ1-2
D gene: TRBD1
clone size: .
CDR3 DNA: TGTGCCAGCAGCCCCCAGGGGGAAAGGGGCGCTGGCTACACCTTC
CDR3 protein: CASSPQGERGAGYTF

V gene: TRBV10-3
J gene: TRBJ2-1
D gene: TRBD1
clone size: .
CDR3 DNA: TGTGCCATCAGTGAGGAACAGGGGCAAGGGCAGTTCTTC
CDR3 protein: CAISEEQGQGQFF

V gene: TRBV4-3
J gene: TRBJ2-1
D gene: .
clone size: once
CDR3 DNA: TGCGCCAGCAGCCCCTCGGTCCTGACCTACAATGAGCAGTTCTTC
CDR3 protein: CASSPSVLTYNEQFF

V gene: TRBV27
J gene: TRBJ2-5
D gene: TRBD2
clone size: few
CDR3 DNA: TGTGCCACTGCACCCCTAGCGGAGTCTGAAGAGACCCAGTACTTC
CDR3 protein: CATAPLAESEETQYF

V gene: TRBV2
J gene: TRBJ1-5
D gene: .
clone size: .
CDR3 DNA: TGTGCCAGCAGATGGGGCAGGGGCTTTAGCAATCAGCCCCAGCATTTT
CDR3 protein: CASRWGRGFSNQPQHF